This TCR beta chain is from a study of cytomegalovirus exposure and HLA in healthy donors. About the study: Out of around 360 genotyped donors, roughly 80% belonged to the Caucasian-associated ancestry cluster. Overall study results and limits: Reported findings show TCR beta sequences accurately forecast HLA-A and HLA-B alleles in most subjects. The records held CMV serostatus as the only immune exposure information.

With regard to this clone: Its antigen is not identified.

The length of the CDR3 is 16 residues. The V end was cut by 0 bases, the J end by 4 bases, with 17 bases between. CDR1 and CDR2 from the germline V gene are SGHKS and YYEKEE (reference sequence). PCR involved 60 Vbeta and 13 Jbeta primers. Authors' analysis steps: Among the unique TCR beta chains that a later analysis counted, 80 million to 100 million in all, around 11 million were shared. This table comes from immunoSEQ multiplex PCR, and its TCRdb copy is limited to in-frame clones, with some not included. V and J calls and clone size are given by that table; D and trimming were obtained from the DNA. The sample lists roughly 140,000 clones, around 75% occurring once.

The chain uses TRBV5-5 and TRBJ2-7; no clear D gene. The sequence was obtained from a man between 60 and 75 years old in good health and CMV-seronegative. The specimen sequenced was PBMCs. The DNA for the CDR3 is TGTGCCAGCAGCTTGGAACCGGCGGTTTCCCTTTACGAGCAGTACTTC. This codes for CASSLEPAVSLYEQYF.